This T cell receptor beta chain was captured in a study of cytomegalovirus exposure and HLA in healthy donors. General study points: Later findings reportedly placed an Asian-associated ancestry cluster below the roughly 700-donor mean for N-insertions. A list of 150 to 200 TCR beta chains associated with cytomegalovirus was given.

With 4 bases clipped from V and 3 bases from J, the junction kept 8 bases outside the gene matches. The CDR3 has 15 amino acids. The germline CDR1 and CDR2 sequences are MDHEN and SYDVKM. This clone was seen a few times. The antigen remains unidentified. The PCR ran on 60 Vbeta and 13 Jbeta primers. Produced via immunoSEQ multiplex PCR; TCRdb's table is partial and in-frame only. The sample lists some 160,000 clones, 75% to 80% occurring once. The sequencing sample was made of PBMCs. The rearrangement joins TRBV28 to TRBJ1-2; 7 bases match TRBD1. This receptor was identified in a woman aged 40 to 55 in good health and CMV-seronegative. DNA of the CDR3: TGTGCCAGCAGTTCCCCGAGACAGGGTGACTATGGCTACACCTTC. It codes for CASSSPRQGDYGYTF.